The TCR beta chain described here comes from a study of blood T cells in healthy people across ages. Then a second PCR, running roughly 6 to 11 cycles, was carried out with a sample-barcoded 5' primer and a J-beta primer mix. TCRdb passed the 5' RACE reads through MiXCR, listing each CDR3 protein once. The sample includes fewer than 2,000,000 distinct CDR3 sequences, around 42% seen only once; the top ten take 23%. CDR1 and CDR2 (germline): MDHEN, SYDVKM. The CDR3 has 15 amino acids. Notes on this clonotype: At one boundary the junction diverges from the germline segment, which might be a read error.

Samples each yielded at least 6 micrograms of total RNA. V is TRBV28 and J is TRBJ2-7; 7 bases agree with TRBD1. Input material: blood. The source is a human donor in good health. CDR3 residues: CACSHTLGQYYEQYF. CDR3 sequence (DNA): TGTGCCTGCAGTCATACCTTGGGACAGTATTATGAGCAGTACTTC.